This note documents a single TCR beta chain sequence. Its antigen is undetermined. The junction departs from germline at one end; a sequencing error may be responsible. These data come from a study of cytomegalovirus exposure and HLA in healthy donors. Whole-study results and caveats: When a later analysis was performed, an Asian-associated ancestry cluster reportedly had fewer N-insertions than the roughly 700-donor mean. A later analysis found most CMV-associated TCR beta chains apparently HLA-restricted. In terms of immune exposure information, only CMV serostatus was available.

Germline CDR1 and CDR2: SEHNR and FQNEAQ (reference sequence). The CDR3 has 15 amino acids. PCR primers comprised 60 Vbeta and 13 Jbeta primers. Repertoires were generated with immunoSEQ multiplex PCR, while TCRdb's copy carries only in-frame clones and drops some. The sample holds under 110,000 clones, more than 65% seen once. The source is a woman aged 45-65 years in good health and CMV-seropositive. The sample taken for sequencing was PBMCs. This sequence joins TRBV7-9 and TRBJ1-2, with 10 positions matching TRBD1. The CDR3 bases are TGTTCCAGCAGCTTAAAGGACAGGGGGGCCTATGGCTACACCTTC. Its protein is CSSSLKDRGAYGYTF.